This T cell receptor (beta chain) was recorded in a study of cytomegalovirus exposure and HLA in healthy donors. Trimming took off 3 bases at V and 5 bases at J, with 18 bases between the two ends. This CDR3 has 16 amino acids. Germline CDR1 is SGHTS and CDR2 is YDEGEE. PCR amplification relied on 60 Vbeta primers (plus 13 Jbeta primers). The table came from immunoSEQ multiplex PCR; TCRdb's copy has only in-frame clones and leaves some out. The sample yields approximately 97,000 clones, 81% seen once. Concerning this clone: Its matching antigen is unknown.

Findings of the study overall: When analyzed later, the rates of TCR association showed variation by HLA locus, with DRB1 the most and HLA-C the fewest. After further analysis at a later stage, under 20,000 TCR beta sequences were associated with HLA alleles at 0.05 false discovery rate. The analysis excluded some indistinguishable V segments, including TRBV6-2 and TRBV6-3. Per published reports, the classifier diagnosed cytomegalovirus status with high specificity and sensitivity.

This sequence originates from a woman in her seventies in good health and CMV-seropositive. The chain carries TRBV5-8 and TRBJ2-1; D is perhaps TRBD1 (6 bases). What was sequenced was PBMCs. The CDR3 reads CASSSPGRGLDNEQFF. DNA of the CDR3: TGTGCCAGCAGCTCCCCCGGCAGGGGTCTAGACAATGAGCAGTTCTTC.